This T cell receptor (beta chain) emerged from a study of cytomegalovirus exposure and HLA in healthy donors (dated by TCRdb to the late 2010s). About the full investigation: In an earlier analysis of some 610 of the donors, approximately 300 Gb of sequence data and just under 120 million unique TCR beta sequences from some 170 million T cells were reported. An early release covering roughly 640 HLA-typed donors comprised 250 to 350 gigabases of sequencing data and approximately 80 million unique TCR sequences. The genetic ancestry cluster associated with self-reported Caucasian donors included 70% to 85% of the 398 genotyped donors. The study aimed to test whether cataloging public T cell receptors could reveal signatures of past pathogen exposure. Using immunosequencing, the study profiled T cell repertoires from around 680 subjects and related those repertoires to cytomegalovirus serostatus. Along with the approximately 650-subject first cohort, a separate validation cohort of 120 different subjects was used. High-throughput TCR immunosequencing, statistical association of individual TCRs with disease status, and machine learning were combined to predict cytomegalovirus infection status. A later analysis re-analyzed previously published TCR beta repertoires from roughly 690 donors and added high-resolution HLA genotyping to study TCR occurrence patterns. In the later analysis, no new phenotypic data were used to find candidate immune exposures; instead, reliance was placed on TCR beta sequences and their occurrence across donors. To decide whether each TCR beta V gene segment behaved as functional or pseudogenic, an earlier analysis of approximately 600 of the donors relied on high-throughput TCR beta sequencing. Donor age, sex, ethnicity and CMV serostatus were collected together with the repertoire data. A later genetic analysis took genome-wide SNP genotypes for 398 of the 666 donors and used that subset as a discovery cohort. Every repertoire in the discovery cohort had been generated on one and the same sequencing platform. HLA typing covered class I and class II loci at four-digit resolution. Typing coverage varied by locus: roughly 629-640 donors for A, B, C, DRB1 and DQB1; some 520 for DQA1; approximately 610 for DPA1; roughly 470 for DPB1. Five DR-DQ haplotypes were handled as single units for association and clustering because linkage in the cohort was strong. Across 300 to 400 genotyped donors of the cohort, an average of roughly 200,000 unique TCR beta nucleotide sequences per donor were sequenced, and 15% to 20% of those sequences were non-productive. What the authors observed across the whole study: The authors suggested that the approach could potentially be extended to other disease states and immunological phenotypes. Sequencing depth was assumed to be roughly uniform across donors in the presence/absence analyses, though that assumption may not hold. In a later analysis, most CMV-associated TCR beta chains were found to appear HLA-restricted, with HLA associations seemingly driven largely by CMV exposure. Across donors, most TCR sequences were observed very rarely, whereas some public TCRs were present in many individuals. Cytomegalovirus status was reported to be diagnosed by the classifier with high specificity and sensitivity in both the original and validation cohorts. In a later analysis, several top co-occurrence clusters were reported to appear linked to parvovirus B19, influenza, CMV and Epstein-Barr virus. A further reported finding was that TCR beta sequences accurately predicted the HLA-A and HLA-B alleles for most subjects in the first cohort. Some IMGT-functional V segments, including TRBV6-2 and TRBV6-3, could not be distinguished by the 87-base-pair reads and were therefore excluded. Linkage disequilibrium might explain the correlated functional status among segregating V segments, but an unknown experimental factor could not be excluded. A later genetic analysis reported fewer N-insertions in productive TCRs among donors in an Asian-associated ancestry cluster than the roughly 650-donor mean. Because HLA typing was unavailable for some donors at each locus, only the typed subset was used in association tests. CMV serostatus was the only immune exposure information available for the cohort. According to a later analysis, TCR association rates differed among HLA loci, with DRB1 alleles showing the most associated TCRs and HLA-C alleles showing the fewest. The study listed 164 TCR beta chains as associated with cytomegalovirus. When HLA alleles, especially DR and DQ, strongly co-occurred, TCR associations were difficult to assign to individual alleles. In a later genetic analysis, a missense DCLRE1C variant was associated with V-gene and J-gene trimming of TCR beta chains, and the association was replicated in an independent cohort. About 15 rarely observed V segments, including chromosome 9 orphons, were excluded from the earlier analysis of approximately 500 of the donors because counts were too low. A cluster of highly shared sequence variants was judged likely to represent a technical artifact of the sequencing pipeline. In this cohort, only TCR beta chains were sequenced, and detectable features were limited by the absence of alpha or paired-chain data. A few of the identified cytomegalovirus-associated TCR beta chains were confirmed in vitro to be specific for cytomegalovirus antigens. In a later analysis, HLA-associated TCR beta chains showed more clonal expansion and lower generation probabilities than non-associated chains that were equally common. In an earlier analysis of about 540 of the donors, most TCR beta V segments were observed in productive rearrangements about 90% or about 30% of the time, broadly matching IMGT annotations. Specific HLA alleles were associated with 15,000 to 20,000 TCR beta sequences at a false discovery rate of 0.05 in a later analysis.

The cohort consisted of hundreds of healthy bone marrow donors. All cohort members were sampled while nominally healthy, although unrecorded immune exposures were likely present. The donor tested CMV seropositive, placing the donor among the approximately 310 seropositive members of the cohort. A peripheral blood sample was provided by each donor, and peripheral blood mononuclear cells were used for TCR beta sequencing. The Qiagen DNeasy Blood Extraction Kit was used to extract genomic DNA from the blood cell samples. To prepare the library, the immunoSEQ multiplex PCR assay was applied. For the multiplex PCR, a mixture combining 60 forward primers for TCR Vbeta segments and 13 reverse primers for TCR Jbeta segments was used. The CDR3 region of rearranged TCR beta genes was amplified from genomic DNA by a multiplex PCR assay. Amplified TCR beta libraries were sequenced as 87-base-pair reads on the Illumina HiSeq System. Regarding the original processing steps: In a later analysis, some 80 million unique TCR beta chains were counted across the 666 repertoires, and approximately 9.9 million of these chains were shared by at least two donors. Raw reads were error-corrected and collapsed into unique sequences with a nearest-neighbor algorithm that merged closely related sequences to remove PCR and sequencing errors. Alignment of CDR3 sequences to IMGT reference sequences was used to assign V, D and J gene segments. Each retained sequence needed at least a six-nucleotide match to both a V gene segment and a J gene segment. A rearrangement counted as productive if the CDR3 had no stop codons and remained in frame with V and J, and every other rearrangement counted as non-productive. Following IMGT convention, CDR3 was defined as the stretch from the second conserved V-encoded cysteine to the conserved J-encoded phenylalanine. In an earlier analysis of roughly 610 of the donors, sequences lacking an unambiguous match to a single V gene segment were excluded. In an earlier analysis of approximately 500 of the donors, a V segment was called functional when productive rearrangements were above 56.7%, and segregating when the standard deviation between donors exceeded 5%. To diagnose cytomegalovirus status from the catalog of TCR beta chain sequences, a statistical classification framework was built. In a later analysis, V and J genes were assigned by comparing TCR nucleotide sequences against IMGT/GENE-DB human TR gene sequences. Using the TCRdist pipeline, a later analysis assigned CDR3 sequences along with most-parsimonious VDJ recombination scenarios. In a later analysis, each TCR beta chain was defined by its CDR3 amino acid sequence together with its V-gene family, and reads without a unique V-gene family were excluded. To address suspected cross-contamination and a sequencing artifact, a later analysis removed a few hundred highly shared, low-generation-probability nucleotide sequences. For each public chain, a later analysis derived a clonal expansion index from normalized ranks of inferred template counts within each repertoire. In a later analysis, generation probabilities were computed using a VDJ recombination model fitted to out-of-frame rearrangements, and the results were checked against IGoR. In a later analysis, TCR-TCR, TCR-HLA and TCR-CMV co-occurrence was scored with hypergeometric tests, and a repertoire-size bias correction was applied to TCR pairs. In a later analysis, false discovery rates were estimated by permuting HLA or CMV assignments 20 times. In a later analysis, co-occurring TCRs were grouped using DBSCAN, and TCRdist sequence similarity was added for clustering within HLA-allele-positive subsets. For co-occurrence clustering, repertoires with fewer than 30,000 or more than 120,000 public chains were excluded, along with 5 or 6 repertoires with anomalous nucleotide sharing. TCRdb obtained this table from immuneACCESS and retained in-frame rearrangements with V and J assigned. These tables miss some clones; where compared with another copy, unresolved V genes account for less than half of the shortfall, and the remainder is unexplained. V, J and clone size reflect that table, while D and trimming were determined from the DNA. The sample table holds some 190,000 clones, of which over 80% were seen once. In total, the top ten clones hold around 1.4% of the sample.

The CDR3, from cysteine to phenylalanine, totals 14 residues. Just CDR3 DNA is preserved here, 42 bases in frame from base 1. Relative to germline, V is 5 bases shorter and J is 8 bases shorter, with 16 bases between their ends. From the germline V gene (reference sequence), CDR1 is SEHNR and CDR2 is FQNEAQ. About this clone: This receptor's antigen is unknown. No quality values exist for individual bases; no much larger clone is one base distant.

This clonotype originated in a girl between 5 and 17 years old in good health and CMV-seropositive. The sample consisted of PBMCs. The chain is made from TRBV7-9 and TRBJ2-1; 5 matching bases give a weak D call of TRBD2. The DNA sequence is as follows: TGTGCCAGCAGCATTAGAGGGTCGGGCCATGAGCAGTTCTTC. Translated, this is CASSIRGSGHEQFF.